The following is a T cell receptor beta chain sequence with its context. Its antigen is still unknown. The input lacks base qualities; no much larger clone sits a single base away. Every donor in the study was a healthy Caucasian. The library came from 5' RACE. Sequencing used an Illumina HiSeq 2000. A universal primer binding site was introduced by template switching, and a unique molecular identifier was present in the final cDNA, enabling accurate counting of TCR cDNA molecules. First-strand cDNA for TCR alpha and beta chains was synthesized from specific primers in the conserved constant-segment region. Each cDNA library was double barcoded, with a SMART-Mk sample barcode plus Illumina barcodes, to control for contamination. Two successive PCR steps introduced TruSeq adapter sequences along with Illumina sample barcodes. The Illumina HiSeq platform was used with custom primers to sequence TCR alpha and beta cDNA libraries. As for the authors' bioinformatics: MiGEC was used to process raw reads and extract unique molecular identifiers, and MiXCR was used to find CDR3 positions. For each individual, recombination models were inferred using an EM algorithm with the repgenHMM and IGoR tools. Shared clonotype analysis was performed with the tcR package in R, normalizing sharing by the product of cloneset sizes. Out-of-frame nonproductive sequences were analyzed to study raw recombination free of thymic and clonal selection effects. TCRdb cleaned the public reads at Q25 with fastp, built clones with MiXCR and kept in-frame beta chains. When rows share a CDR3 protein, they turn into one entry using the most common DNA and genes. The V and J calls and clone size come from TCRdb's table, not from the authors' own analysis. The sample profile shows 1,800,000 or so distinct CDR3 sequences; about 31% of them were found once. Clones ranked in the top ten supply more than 0.25% of the sample.

The data derive from a study of identical twins (dated by TCRdb to 2016 to 2018). General notes on the study: TCR alpha and beta repertoires from monozygotic twins, unrelated adults of various ages and cord blood were deep-sequenced to test whether fetal clonotypes persist. To rule out contamination, the twin experiments were replicated at different times with different library preparation protocols. Points the paper makes about the study in general: Because the same donors could not be followed over many years, the conclusions depended on cross-sectional statistical analysis. Invariant T cells such as MAIT and iNKT could partly confound zero-insertion analyses, though diverse VJ usage argued against this for most clonotypes. In beta out-of-frame sequences, excess twin sharing was weaker, because having fewer shared sequences lowered the signal-to-noise ratio. Compared with coincidental sharing between unrelated individuals, out-of-frame TCR alpha sequences shared between twins had an excess of sequences with low generation probability. Fewer insertions were carried by abundant cord blood beta clonotypes; a weaker similar trend was observed in young adult naive repertoires, while no such trend was observed in memory repertoires. Out-of-frame TCR alpha sharing in monozygotic twins was systematically underestimated by recombination models, whereas sharing between unrelated individuals was in agreement with the recombination models.

Material for sequencing was cord blood. The TCR originated in a newborn girl in good health.

The CDR3: CSARLTSGGARNEQFF. The sequence in DNA is TGCAGTGCTAGACTAACTAGCGGGGGGGCTAGGAATGAGCAGTTCTTC. The chain employs TRBV20-1 and TRBJ2-1, and 13 junction bases match TRBD2. Taken from cysteine to phenylalanine, the CDR3 has 16 residues. Of all the DNA, just the CDR3 is kept, 48 bases in frame from base 1. From a lookup of the germline V gene (reference sequence), CDR1 and CDR2 are DFQATT and SNEGSKA. The junction shows trimming of 2 bases on V and 7 bases on J, and the gene matches do not reach 8 bases of it.